The next 4 T cell receptor beta chains were all read from a single sample in a study of T-cell memory formation after mild COVID-19. Each CDR3 protein gets one entry after TCRdb re-called the 5' RACE reads with MiXCR. This table holds fewer than 50,000 distinct CDR3 sequences, 7.3% found once. Source material: PBMCs or a T cell subset sorted from them (not recorded which). The receptors originated from a man aged 18 to 29 who had mild COVID-19 (a few samples of this study predate the infection). Cell type and time point are not known.

V and J are TRBV7-9 and TRBJ2-7; 10 nucleotides match TRBD1. Germline V lookup: CDR1 SEHNR, CDR2 FQNEAQ (reference sequence). The CDR3 covers 14 residues. Unmatched junction bases numbered 6, after V lost 5 bases and J lost 5 bases. CDR3: CASSLLGQGNEQYF. The DNA for the CDR3 is TGTGCCAGCAGCCTCCTGGGACAGGGGAACGAGCAGTACTTC.

This clonotype was found a few times. V gene TRBV20-1 combines with J gene TRBJ2-5; 9 nucleotides align to TRBD1. Germline values: CDR1 DFQATT, CDR2 SNEGSKA (reference sequence). The CDR3 consists of 13 residues. The CDR3 bases are TGCAGGGCGACAGGGGGTGCTCAAGAGACCCAGTACTTC. This codes for CRATGGAQETQYF.

The table lists this clonotype with many counts. The chain carries TRBV5-6 and TRBJ2-4; no reliable D call. Trimming removed 0 bases from V and 0 bases from J, with 10 bases in between. The CDR3 runs to 16 residues. Germline lookup yields CDR1 SGHDT and CDR2 YYEEEE. CDR3 sequence: CASSLASEIAKNIQYF. In DNA, the CDR3 is TGTGCCAGCAGCTTGGCGTCAGAAATAGCCAAAAACATTCAGTACTTC.

This clonotype was recorded a few times. V gene TRBV5-1 combines with J gene TRBJ2-1, with D unresolved. Looked up from germline, CDR1 is SGHRS and CDR2 is YFSETQ. Trimming cost V 0 bases and J 8 bases, with 6 bases left between them. There are 12 residues in the CDR3. The CDR3 reads CASSLGTYEQFF. Here the CDR3 DNA reads TGCGCCAGCAGCTTGGGCACGTATGAGCAGTTCTTC.